This is a list of T cell receptor beta chains from one sample in a study of T cells in Graves' hyperthyroidism and ophthalmopathy. TCRdb redid the calling of the multiplex PCR reads with MiXCR, one entry per CDR3 protein. The data contain a few hundred thousand distinct CDR3 sequences, more than 45% of them seen just once; the ten biggest clones take up 8.2%. The sample consisted of peripheral blood or thyroid tissue (not recorded which). These receptors originate from a woman aged 18-30 years with Graves' hyperthyroidism. Both conserved end residues are part of each CDR3. Each record gives: clone size, J gene, D gene, V gene, CDR3 DNA, CDR3 protein. A D gene is named only where the DNA matches it firmly. Clone size is not always given. Where it is, it says once, few, many or a class for expanded clones.

size: few; J: TRBJ1-5; D: -; V: TRBV7-8; DNA: TGTGCCAGCAGTGTCACGGTCGAATCAGCCCAGCATTTT; CDR3: CASSVTVESAQHF
size: few; J: TRBJ2-7; D: TRBD2; V: TRBV7-2; DNA: TGTGCCAGCAGCTTAGTGGGGGAGGGCCCTTACGAGCAGTACTTC; CDR3: CASSLVGEGPYEQYF
size: -; J: TRBJ2-7; D: TRBD1; V: TRBV25-1; DNA: TGTGCCAGCAGCCCGGGACAGATGCCCTACGAGCAGTACTTC; CDR3: CASSPGQMPYEQYF
size: -; J: TRBJ1-6; D: -; V: TRBV15; DNA: TGTGCCACCAGGGGCGGAGGGGCAGGGTCACCCCTCCACTTT; CDR3: CATRGGGAGSPLHF
size: -; J: TRBJ2-7; D: -; V: TRBV7-9; DNA: TGTGCCAGCAGCTTCGGTCCAGGACCTTACGAGCAGTACTTC; CDR3: CASSFGPGPYEQYF
size: many; J: TRBJ1-6; D: -; V: TRBV2; DNA: TGTGCCAGCAAGGACACTCGAAATTCACCCCTCCACTTT; CDR3: CASKDTRNSPLHF
size: -; J: TRBJ1-2; D: -; V: TRBV19; DNA: TGTGCCAGTAGTGGAACCGGGTTAAATGGCTACACCTTC; CDR3: CASSGTGLNGYTF
size: few; J: TRBJ2-3; D: TRBD2; V: TRBV29-1; DNA: TGCAGCATCCGAAAGCGGGGAAGTGTGACAGATACGCAGTATTTT; CDR3: CSIRKRGSVTDTQYF
size: -; J: TRBJ1-1; D: TRBD1; V: TRBV29-1; DNA: TGCAGCGTTGATCAGGACAGGGGGTCGGTTGAAGCTTTCTTT; CDR3: CSVDQDRGSVEAFF
size: many; J: TRBJ1-1; D: -; V: TRBV2; DNA: TGTGCCAGCAGAAGGACACGAATGAACACTGAAGCTTTCTTT; CDR3: CASRRTRMNTEAFF
size: -; J: TRBJ2-6; D: TRBD1; V: TRBV10-3; DNA: TGTGCCATCAGTTCTTTCGACAGGGCCTACGTCCTGACTTTC; CDR3: CAISSFDRAYVLTF
size: many; J: TRBJ1-2; D: -; V: TRBV2; DNA: TGTGCCAGCAGTGAAAGGAGGGGCTACACCTTC; CDR3: CASSERRGYTF
size: few; J: TRBJ1-2; D: TRBD1; V: TRBV7-9; DNA: TGTGCCAGCAGCCCGGGACAGGGGCTGGATGGCTACACCTTC; CDR3: CASSPGQGLDGYTF
size: -; J: TRBJ1-4; D: -; V: TRBV11-1; DNA: TGTACCAGCAGGAGGGACGGTAGCGAAAAACTGTTTTTT; CDR3: CTSRRDGSEKLFF
size: few; J: TRBJ1-2; D: TRBD1; V: TRBV7-3; DNA: TGTGCCAGCAGCTTATATTCAGGGGGTAACTATGGCTACACCTTC; CDR3: CASSLYSGGNYGYTF
size: -; J: TRBJ1-1; D: TRBD1; V: TRBV9; DNA: TGTGCCAGCAGCGGAGGGACAGGGGGAATGACTGAAGCTTTCTTT; CDR3: CASSGGTGGMTEAFF
size: once; J: TRBJ2-7; D: TRBD2; V: TRBV2; DNA: TGTGCCAGCAGTGGGGGGCTAGCGGGAGCCCCCGCCTACGAGCAGTACTTC; CDR3: CASSGGLAGAPAYEQYF
size: -; J: TRBJ2-5; D: TRBD2; V: TRBV7-3; DNA: TGCGCCAGCAGCCCCATAAGCGGGAGTATGGAGACCCAGTACTTC; CDR3: CASSPISGSMETQYF
size: -; J: TRBJ1-5; D: TRBD1; V: TRBV7-2; DNA: TGTGCCAGCAGCTCGGACAGGGAAAAACCCCAGCATTTT; CDR3: CASSSDREKPQHF
size: many; J: TRBJ1-2; D: TRBD1; V: TRBV25-1; DNA: TGTGCCAGCAGTGAAATACCGGGCGCCGGAGACGGACAGGCCGCTAACTATGGCTACACCTTC; CDR3: CASSEIPGAGDGQAANYGYTF
size: few; J: TRBJ2-7; D: TRBD2; V: TRBV7-9; DNA: TGTGCCAGCAGCGTGGGACTAGCGGAGACCTACGAGCAGTACTTC; CDR3: CASSVGLAETYEQYF
size: -; J: TRBJ2-7; D: TRBD2; V: TRBV29-1; DNA: TGCAGCGTGGGGAAGACTAGCGGGAGGTCCTACGAGCAGTACTTC; CDR3: CSVGKTSGRSYEQYF
size: -; J: TRBJ1-4; D: -; V: TRBV7-9; DNA: TGTGCCAGCAGCTTAGGGACCCCTGAGAAACTGGTTTTT; CDR3: CASSLGTPEKLVF
size: -; J: TRBJ1-2; D: TRBD1; V: TRBV25-1; DNA: TGTGCCAACGGGGGGAGGGACAGAGATGGCTACACCTTC; CDR3: CANGGRDRDGYTF
size: -; J: TRBJ1-1; D: -; V: TRBV19; DNA: TGTGCCAGTAGTATTAGCCAGATCAACACTGAAGCTTTCTTT; CDR3: CASSISQINTEAFF
size: -; J: TRBJ2-5; D: -; V: TRBV25-1; DNA: TGTGCCAGCAGTGCCAACAGGGAAGAGACCCAGTACTTC; CDR3: CASSANREETQYF
size: many; J: TRBJ1-1; D: -; V: TRBV15; DNA: TGTGCCACCAGTGAGGGGGGGACAAGGGCTAACACTGAAGCTTTCTTT; CDR3: CATSEGGTRANTEAFF
size: many; J: TRBJ2-6; D: -; V: TRBV25-1; DNA: TGTGCCAGCAGTGAGATCTCTGGGGCCAACGTCCTGACTTTC; CDR3: CASSEISGANVLTF
size: many; J: TRBJ2-5; D: -; V: TRBV29-1; DNA: TGCAGCGTTGATACGGGTGATGGGGAGACCCAGTACTTC; CDR3: CSVDTGDGETQYF
size: -; J: TRBJ1-5; D: -; V: TRBV29-1; DNA: TGCAGCGTAGCGGGGGGGGAGCCCCAGCATTTT; CDR3: CSVAGGEPQHF
size: -; J: TRBJ2-7; D: -; V: TRBV20-1; DNA: TGCAGTGCTAGGGCTACCTTCTCCTACGAGCAGTACTTC; CDR3: CSARATFSYEQYF
size: -; J: TRBJ2-7; D: -; V: TRBV24-1; DNA: TGTGCCACCAGTGAGAGGAGTGAGCAGTACTTC; CDR3: CATSERSEQYF
size: -; J: TRBJ1-4; D: -; V: TRBV5-1; DNA: TGCGCCAGTACAGCCGTAGGTAATTCCTACAATGAAAAACTGTTTTTT; CDR3: CASTAVGNSYNEKLFF
size: -; J: TRBJ1-1; D: -; V: TRBV7-2; DNA: TGTGCCAGCAGCCAAGTCCTCAGGGGGAACACTGAAGCTTTCTTT; CDR3: CASSQVLRGNTEAFF
size: -; J: TRBJ2-7; D: -; V: TRBV7-8; DNA: TGTGCCAGCAGCTCGCAACGCCCTCTACTAGCACACACTTTAGGGGAGCAGTACTTC; CDR3: CASSSQRPLLAHTLGEQYF
size: -; J: TRBJ2-2; D: TRBD1; V: TRBV29-1; DNA: TGCAGCGACAGGGGGCTGTTTTTT; CDR3: CSDRGLFF
size: -; J: TRBJ2-3; D: -; V: TRBV7-2; DNA: TGTGCCAGCACCGAGCCAGGCGATACGCAGTATTTT; CDR3: CASTEPGDTQYF
size: many; J: TRBJ2-2; D: -; V: TRBV24-1; DNA: TGTGCCACCAGCGAAAGGGGCCTCACCGGGGAGCTGTTTTTT; CDR3: CATSERGLTGELFF
size: few; J: TRBJ2-5; D: -; V: TRBV7-9; DNA: TGTGCCAGCAGCTTAGAACAGGGTCCAGAGACCCAGTACTTC; CDR3: CASSLEQGPETQYF
size: -; J: TRBJ2-7; D: TRBD1; V: TRBV7-9; DNA: TGTGCCTGGACAGGGCCCCGTTCCTACGAGCAGTACTTC; CDR3: CAWTGPRSYEQYF
size: -; J: TRBJ2-7; D: TRBD1; V: TRBV10-3; DNA: TGTGCCATCAGACAGGGGGTCTACGAGCAGTACTTC; CDR3: CAIRQGVYEQYF
size: once; J: TRBJ2-5; D: TRBD2; V: TRBV20-1; DNA: TGCGGTGCAGCACTAGCGGGAGAAGAGACCCAGTACTTC; CDR3: CGAALAGEETQYF
size: -; J: TRBJ2-5; D: TRBD2; V: TRBV24-1; DNA: TGTGCCACCAGTGATGTTGGACTAGCGGCCTCGGAGACCCAGTACTTC; CDR3: CATSDVGLAASETQYF
size: -; J: TRBJ2-2; D: -; V: TRBV9; DNA: TGTGCCAGCAGCGTAGGCCCAGGGCATACCGGGGAGCTGTTTTTT; CDR3: CASSVGPGHTGELFF
size: few; J: TRBJ1-1; D: -; V: TRBV5-1; DNA: TGCGCCAGCAGCTTGGGATTCATGAACACTGAAGCTTTCTTT; CDR3: CASSLGFMNTEAFF
size: -; J: TRBJ1-1; D: TRBD1; V: TRBV7-9; DNA: TGTGCCAGCACTCGGACAGGGCGAATCACTGAAGCTTTCTTT; CDR3: CASTRTGRITEAFF
size: few; J: TRBJ1-3; D: -; V: TRBV7-8; DNA: TGTGCCAGCAGCGCCGTAGGACTTTTAAGAAACACCATATATTTT; CDR3: CASSAVGLLRNTIYF
size: -; J: TRBJ2-5; D: TRBD1; V: TRBV9; DNA: TGTGCCAGCAGCGCGACAGGGGGCGGAGGGACCCAGTACTTC; CDR3: CASSATGGGGTQYF
size: -; J: TRBJ1-1; D: -; V: TRBV7-9; DNA: TGTGCCAGCAGCTTGGAAGGGGAATTGTACACTGAAGCTTTCTTT; CDR3: CASSLEGELYTEAFF
size: -; J: TRBJ1-2; D: -; V: TRBV2; DNA: TGTGCCAGCAGTTTATCGAGCTTGGTTGGCTATGGCTACACCTTC; CDR3: CASSLSSLVGYGYTF
size: many; J: TRBJ1-2; D: TRBD1; V: TRBV7-2; DNA: TGTGCCAGCAGTTTCAGGACAGGGGATGGCTACACCTTC; CDR3: CASSFRTGDGYTF
size: -; J: TRBJ2-2; D: -; V: TRBV7-2; DNA: TGTGCCAGCAGCAATCCCCAGGGTGGGAACACCGGGGAGCTGTTTTTT; CDR3: CASSNPQGGNTGELFF